The T cell receptor beta chain under discussion was sequenced for a study of T cells in Graves' hyperthyroidism and ophthalmopathy. RNA transcripts served as the template for amplifying TCR beta CDR3 regions. The HTBI set primed first-round TCR CDR3 RT-PCR. TCRdb fed the multiplex PCR reads into MiXCR, producing one record per CDR3 protein. The sample lists hundreds of thousands of distinct CDR3 sequences; over 35% were seen once. This CDR3 region has 14 residues. The V and J ends lost 7 bases and 2 bases respectively, with 14 bases between them. Germline values: CDR1 SNHLY, CDR2 FYNNEI. Patients counted as stable if ophthalmopathy did not develop within 18 months.

This TCR was sampled from a man younger than 30 with Graves' hyperthyroidism. The chain employs TRBV2 and TRBJ1-2; tentatively, D is TRBD1 (5 bases). Source material: blood. CDR3: CASKSRGNNYGYTF. The CDR3 DNA sequence: TGTGCCAGCAAGTCCCGGGGGAACAACTATGGCTACACCTTC.